Sequencing of this TCR beta chain was carried out in a study of blood T cell repertoires in COVID-19 (dated by TCRdb to 2020 to 2021). Regarding the research as a whole: Collaborator samples came from the United States, Italy and Spain and covered acute and convalescent phases of COVID-19. The prospective study material was composed of cDNA or gDNA derived from T cells, B-cell-depleted T cells, or PBMCs. The dataset comprised deeply sampled blood TCRbeta repertoires from subjects exposed to, actively infected with, or recovered from COVID-19. A freely available public database, intended as a resource for researchers studying the immune response to SARS-CoV-2, is where the repertoires were released. Samples came from the ongoing ImmuneRACE study (first 160 participants) plus 1,254 subjects from 6 global collaborators. The sample metadata nearly always contained a de-identified subject ID, COVID-19 status, age in years and sex. Where available, HLA class I and class II types were obtained from metadata supplied by the sample provider rather than from assay-based typing.

A word on this clone: Which antigen it targets is not known. Base qualities are not at hand, and no much larger clone is one base apart.

V loses 5 bases, J loses 4 bases, and the germline ends lie 9 bases apart. Reading from cysteine to phenylalanine, the CDR3 counts 13 amino acids. Solely the CDR3 DNA is kept, with 39 bases framed from the first base. TCRbeta CDR3 regions were amplified from genomic DNA by means of the immunoSEQ Assay, a bias-controlled multiplex PCR. The source study handled its data this way. Within the assay, amplification of reference gene primers was used to estimate how many nucleated cells each sample contained. Sequence reads were collapsed and filtered to measure the absolute abundance of every unique TCRbeta CDR3 rearrangement. For each sample, productive Simpson clonality was calculated as the square root of Simpson's diversity index across productive rearrangements. TCRdb took this table from immuneACCESS and kept in-frame rearrangements with V and J called. Such tables lack part of the clones; where checked against another copy, unresolved V genes explain under half of the gap, and the rest is unexplained. The DNA was the basis for D and trimming; V, J and clone size are from that table. Here the sample has 200,000 to 250,000 clones; 80% to 85% occur a single time. Approximately 6.6% of the sample belongs to the ten largest clones.

On the study overall, not on this receptor specifically: Clinical and demographic metadata were provided uncurated, with the amount varying by source and participant.

In the prospective study, participants were roughly 18 to 95 years old, resided in 20 to 30 geographic areas of the United States, and were enrolled through a virtual design. To assign participants to cohorts, the prospective study relied on clinical history that participants themselves reported in a screening survey and a study questionnaire. Recovered participants in ImmuneRACE Cohort 3 were defined as having two consecutive negative NP/OP PCR tests, clearance from a healthcare professional, or resolution of symptoms. In the prospective study, whole blood, serum and a nasopharyngeal or oropharyngeal swab were collected from each participant by mobile phlebotomists. Additional blood draws and questionnaires over an approximately two-month period could optionally be provided by prospective study participants. Before DNA extraction, prospective study blood samples were shipped either frozen or at room temperature.

The source is a woman between 40 and 50 years old who had recovered from COVID-19. Sequenced sample: PBMCs or T cells enriched from blood (not recorded which). The V and J genes are TRBV12-3 or TRBV12-4 and TRBJ1-5; the D region possibly corresponds to TRBD1 (5 bases align). The bases read TGTGCCAGCAGTCAGACAGAAAATCAGCCCCAGCATTTT. This is translated as CASSQTENQPQHF.